Following are 25 T cell receptor beta chains from one sample sequenced in a study of blood T cell repertoires in COVID-19. Sequencing was performed with immunoSEQ multiplex PCR; in TCRdb, only in-frame clones are kept and a portion is missing. The table has about 290,000 clones, just over 85% seen once; the top ten hold about 3%. Sequencing used peripheral blood. The source of these receptors is a woman aged 25 to 39 with active or convalescent COVID-19.

The chain links TRBV21-1 to TRBJ2-6; TRBD2, the D gene given by the table, was not confirmed from the DNA. TRBV21-1 represents a pseudogene. The CDR3 consists of 19 residues. CDR3 amino acids: CASSSGTSGQSSGANVLTF. DNA for the CDR3: TGTGCCAGCAGCTCCGGGACTAGCGGGCAGAGCTCTGGGGCCAACGTCCTGACTTTC.

The chain recombines TRBV4-1 with TRBJ1-2, with TRBD1 identical over 8 bases. Germline V gene lookup returns CDR1 MGHRA and CDR2 YSYEKL. The CDR3 is 11 residues long. CDR3 region: CATGQADGYTF. The CDR3 nucleotides are TGCGCAACGGGACAGGCCGATGGCTACACCTTC.

The chain links TRBV19 to TRBJ2-5; no definite D call. The germline V gene has CDR1 LNHDA and CDR2 SQIVND (reference sequence). This CDR3 spans 13 amino acids. Trimming left V 1 base short and J 5 bases short, with 8 bases between. CDR3 protein: CASSIVGSETQYF. The CDR3 DNA is TGTGCCAGTAGTATAGTCGGTTCGGAGACCCAGTACTTC.

The rearrangement links TRBV5-6 to TRBJ1-2; possible D gene TRBD1, 5 bases. The V gene lost 4 bases and the J gene lost 8 bases, with 18 bases spanning the gap. Germline CDR1 SGHDT, CDR2 YYEEEE. The CDR3 contains 14 residues. Here the CDR3 reads CASSRAGRVLGYTF. CDR3 in DNA: TGTGCCAGCAGCCGGGCAGGCAGGGTCCTAGGCTACACCTTC. The variable domain in full, with the rest retrieved from reference TRBV5-6 and TRBJ1-2, is DAGVTQSPTHLIKTRGQQVTLRCSPKSGHDTVSWYQQALGQGPQFIFQYYEEEERQRGNFPDRFSGHQFPNYSSELNVNALLLGDSALYLCASSRAGRVLGYTFGSGTRLTVV.

A word on this clone: One end of the junction fails to match germline, which may point to a read error. The chain recombines TRBV7-7 with TRBJ1-1; D gene unclear. The length of the CDR3 is 13 residues. CDR1 and CDR2 (germline): SSHAT, FNYEAQ (reference sequence). CDR3 loop: CASSLLANTEAFF. CDR3 DNA sequence: TGTGCTAGCAGCTTGTTAGCGAACACTGAAGCTTTCTTT.

The genes are TRBV9 and TRBJ2-3; TRBD2 is a possible D gene (5 bases). The V gene's germline CDR1 is SGDLS and CDR2 YYNGEE. V was pared by 0 bases and J by 2 bases, with 10 bases between. The CDR3 spans 15 residues. The DNA of the CDR3 is TGTGCCAGCAGCGTAGCGGGAATTCCCACAGATACGCAGTATTTT. Its translation is CASSVAGIPTDTQYF.

The chain links TRBV29-1 to TRBJ2-5, with D possibly TRBD1 on 6 matching bases. This CDR3 comprises 13 residues. The V gene's germline CDR1 is SQVTM and CDR2 ANQGSEA. V was shortened by 4 bases and J by 5 bases, with 14 bases between the two germline ends. The CDR3 loop reads CSVAGTSQETQYF. As DNA, the CDR3 is TGCAGCGTTGCCGGGACATCCCAGGAGACCCAGTACTTC.

This chain connects TRBV7-2 to TRBJ2-5; TRBD2 matches 12 bases. The CDR3 is made up of 15 amino acids. CDR1 is SGHTA, CDR2 FQGNSA, per germline. Trimming removed 6 bases from V and 5 bases from J; junction bases left unmatched: 7. The CDR3 loop is CASSLAGGRVETQYF. As DNA, the CDR3 is TGTGCCAGCAGTCTAGCGGGGGGGCGGGTTGAGACCCAGTACTTC.

The chain recombines TRBV18 with TRBJ2-2, with D tentatively TRBD1 (5 bases). In germline, CDR1 is KGHSH, CDR2 LQKENI. This CDR3 contains 16 residues. The germline V and J ends were trimmed by 6 bases and 3 bases, with 17 bases remaining between them. The CDR3 DNA sequence: TGTGCCAGCTCCGCCCCAGGGCCAAGAGACACCGGGGAGCTGTTTTTT. Its translation: CASSAPGPRDTGELFF.

The chain links TRBV5-1 to TRBJ2-3, with D possibly TRBD1 on 5 matching bases. V shed 8 bases and J shed 3 bases, with 16 bases lying between them. The CDR3 has 14 amino acids. The germline gives CDR1 SGHRS, CDR2 YFSETQ. The CDR3 sequence: CASSNRQATDTQYF. The CDR3 DNA reads as TGCGCCAGTTCGAACAGGCAGGCTACAGATACGCAGTATTTT.

The chain joins TRBV6-5 to TRBJ2-7; 8 bases map to TRBD2. This CDR3 is built from 13 residues. Trimming at V came to 6 bases and at J to 2 bases, leaving 3 bases not matched to a gene. CDR1 is MNHEY and CDR2 is SVGAGI in the germline V gene. The DNA of the CDR3 is TGTGCCAGCAGGCGGGGACTAGCCTACGAGCAGTACTTC. Protein product: CASRRGLAYEQYF.

The CDR3 sequence: CASSLHQEMNTEAFF. The CDR3 DNA sequence: TGTGCCAGCAGCCTCCATCAGGAAATGAACACTGAAGCTTTCTTT. The chain couples TRBV11-1 to TRBJ1-1; D is unclear. Trimming shortened V by 5 bases and J by 0 bases, and 13 bases separated the two germline ends. The V gene's germline CDR1 is SGHAT and CDR2 FQDESV (reference sequence). CDR3 length equals 15 residues.

This chain connects TRBV28 to TRBJ1-3, with D maybe TRBD1 (6 bases). Germline loops: CDR1 MDHEN, CDR2 SYDVKM. The V and J ends lost 5 bases and 7 bases respectively, with 21 bases between them. CDR3 size: 16 residues. This CDR3 reads CASSPNTGFPANTIYF. CDR3 DNA sequence: TGTGCCAGCAGTCCGAACACAGGGTTTCCAGCGAACACCATATATTTT. The whole variable domain, filled in from reference TRBV28 and TRBJ1-3, reads DVKVTQSSRYLVKRTGEKVFLECVQDMDHENMFWYRQDPGLGLRLIYFSYDVKMKEKGDIPEGYSVSREKKERFSLILESASTNQTSMYLCASSPNTGFPANTIYFGEGSWLTVV.

The J gene is TRBJ1-3, the V gene TRBV19, with D perhaps TRBD1 (5 bases). The V end lost 3 bases, the J end lost 0 bases, and 12 bases lay between the germline ends. CDR1 and CDR2 (germline): LNHDA, SQIVND (reference sequence). This CDR3 has 16 amino acids. The CDR3 bases are TGTGCCAGTAGTATCCGGTCGGGGGGCTCTGGAAACACCATATATTTT. It codes for CASSIRSGGSGNTIYF.

V is TRBV29-1 and J is TRBJ1-5; 8 positions match TRBD1. From germline, CDR1 is SQVTM and CDR2 ANQGSEA. After removal of 6 bases from V and 4 bases from J, the junction contained 2 bases not matched to a gene. The CDR3 runs 12 residues. The CDR3 nucleotides read TGCAGCGTGCAGGGGGCTAATCAGCCCCAGCATTTT. Protein: CSVQGANQPQHF.

The J gene is TRBJ1-4, the V gene TRBV10-3, with TRBD1 matching over 7 bases. Unmatched junction bases numbered 18, after V lost 5 bases and J lost 6 bases. Germline CDR1 and CDR2: ENHRY and SYGVKD. The CDR3 consists of 18 residues. The CDR3 DNA reads TGTGCCATCAGTCCCCATAACCTTCTTTCCGGGACAGATGAAAAACTGTTTTTT. It yields the protein CAISPHNLLSGTDEKLFF.

The chain joins TRBV28 to TRBJ2-7; weak D call: TRBD2 (5 bases). V lost 5 bases to trimming and J lost 4 bases, with 15 bases between them. The CDR3 runs to 14 residues. Germline values: CDR1 MDHEN, CDR2 SYDVKM. The CDR3 DNA reads TGTGCCAGCAGTCCACCCCCCCCGGGATACGAGCAGTACTTC. Its protein product is CASSPPPPGYEQYF.

To note about this clone: Other DNA sequences in the sample encode the same CDR3. V gene TRBV7-9 combines with J gene TRBJ2-7; D gene unclear. CDR1 is SEHNR, CDR2 FQNEAQ, per germline (reference sequence). The CDR3 extends over 14 amino acids. The ends were cut back, 5 bases at V and 0 bases at J, with 11 bases in the middle. The CDR3 DNA follows: TGTGCCAGCAGCCCCCGCGGCAGCTCCTACGAGCAGTACTTC. Its translation is CASSPRGSSYEQYF.

This clone was observed a single time. This sequence joins TRBV4-1 and TRBJ1-3, with D unclear. The CDR3 is made up of 16 amino acids. Germline loops: CDR1 MGHRA, CDR2 YSYEKL. V shed 4 bases and J shed 0 bases, with 13 bases lying between them. CDR3 coding DNA: TGCGCCAGCAGCCTACAGCAGGCGCTCTCTGGAAACACCATATATTTT. It codes for CASSLQQALSGNTIYF.

This clone occurred a few times. The same CDR3 also results from other DNA sequences found in this sample. The V and J genes are TRBV6-5 and TRBJ1-5; perhaps TRBD1 as D (6 bases). Germline-derived CDR1 and CDR2 are MNHEY and SVGAGI. Trimming shortened V by 8 bases and J by 5 bases, and 10 bases separated the two germline ends. The CDR3 is made up of 12 amino acids. The CDR3 sequence is CASGRGDQPQHF. Written as DNA, the CDR3 is TGTGCCAGCGGCAGGGGTGATCAGCCCCAGCATTTT.

This clone was seen once. The chain combines TRBV2 with TRBJ2-5, with 9 bases aligning to TRBD2. The CDR3 consists of 13 residues. The V and J ends lost 5 bases and 5 bases, in that order; junction bases with no gene match: 3. From germline, CDR1 is SNHLY and CDR2 FYNNEI. The CDR3 is CASSSGLAETQYF. CDR3 DNA: TGTGCCAGCAGTTCGGGACTAGCTGAGACCCAGTACTTC.

The chain uses TRBV28 and TRBJ2-3, with 10 positions matching TRBD2. Germline CDR1 MDHEN, CDR2 SYDVKM. This CDR3 is 18 amino acids long. V shed 5 bases, J shed 1 base, and the junction held 12 bases outside the gene matches. The CDR3 bases are TGTGCCAGCAGTACACAGCGGGGGGGCGTTGAACGCACAGATACGCAGTATTTT. Protein product: CASSTQRGGVERTDTQYF.

The chain recombines TRBV19 with TRBJ1-1; D call uncertain. Trimming pared 4 bases from V and 3 bases from J, leaving 9 bases between. Germline-derived CDR1 and CDR2 are LNHDA and SQIVND (reference sequence). The CDR3 has 13 residues. The CDR3 region is CASSTLQHTEAFF. The CDR3 nucleotides read TGTGCCAGTAGTACCCTACAGCACACTGAAGCTTTCTTT.

The rearrangement links TRBV7-2 to TRBJ2-7; D possibly corresponds to TRBD1 (7 bases). Germline V gene data show CDR1 as SGHTA and CDR2 as FQGNSA. This CDR3 contains 14 residues. Trimming removed 2 bases at V and 6 bases at J, with 14 bases between. This CDR3 is CASSLTTGEVEQYF. The CDR3 nucleotides are TGTGCCAGCAGCTTAACCACAGGGGAGGTCGAGCAGTACTTC.

This clone has more than one count but fewer than ten. The chain employs TRBV24-1 and TRBJ1-5; TRBD1 matches at 7 bases. Losses at the gene ends were 4 bases for V and 3 bases for J; bases not matched to a gene: 5. CDR1 KGHDR and CDR2 SFDVKD come from the germline V gene. The CDR3 totals 15 residues. CDR3 coding DNA: TGTGCCACCAGTGACCCGACAGGGCCCAATCAGCCCCAGCATTTT. Protein sequence: CATSDPTGPNQPQHF.